Listed here are 18 T cell receptor beta chains from one sample, sequenced in a study of regulatory T cells in long-lasting Graves disease. The time point was: persistent/refractory GD, antithyroid drugs over 5 years with positive TRAb. From RNA extracted from PBMCs, the TCR library was made. Assembly of TCR beta libraries relied on iRepertoire HTBI primers together with Arm-PCR of CDR3 regions. TCRdb fed the multiplex PCR reads into MiXCR, producing one record per CDR3 protein. The profile shows approximately 470,000 distinct CDR3 sequences, around 21% of them singletons. This material consisted of peripheral blood mononuclear cells (PBMCs), taken when the disease was refractory, from a patient treated with antithyroid drugs. The receptors stem from a female donor with Graves disease.

To note about this clonotype: Since a much larger clone is just one base distant, this may be a read error. DNA for the CDR3: TGTGCCAGCAGTTACTCGATGGCAGCGGGAGGAGTTGAGACCCAGTACTTC. Protein product: CASSYSMAAGGVETQYF. The rearrangement joins TRBV6-2 or TRBV6-3 to TRBJ2-5, with 9 bases aligning to TRBD2. CDR3 length equals 17 residues. Per germline, CDR1 MNHEY and CDR2 SVGEGT. V lost 0 bases and J lost 5; bases outside the gene matches: 10.

In its sample, this clonotype was seen many times. The chain is built from TRBV15 and TRBJ1-2; a possible D gene is TRBD1 (6 bases). The germline V gene encodes CDR1 LNHNV and CDR2 YYDKDF (reference sequence). Trimming pared 5 bases from V and 2 bases from J, leaving 9 bases between. The CDR3 is 13 residues long. CDR3 bases: TGTGCCACCAGCTTGGACAGAAACTATGGCTACACCTTC. Protein: CATSLDRNYGYTF.

This sequence joins TRBV15 and TRBJ1-1; no firm D call. CDR1 LNHNV and CDR2 YYDKDF come from the germline V gene (reference sequence). This CDR3 spans 16 amino acids. The V and J ends lost 1 base and 2 bases respectively, with 14 bases between them. The CDR3 is CATSRGKGRLNTEAFF. CDR3 nucleotide sequence: TGTGCCACCAGCAGAGGAAAGGGAAGACTAAACACTGAAGCTTTCTTT.

This clonotype was counted between two and nine times. The gene calls are TRBV6-1 and TRBJ2-1; maybe TRBD2 (5 bases). This CDR3 is built from 15 residues. Per the germline V gene, CDR1 is MNHNS and CDR2 is SASEGT. V was trimmed by 6 bases and J by 7 bases, leaving 19 bases between them. As DNA, the CDR3 is TGTGCCAGCAGCCAAGACATGGCGGGTTGGAATGAGCAGTTCTTC. The encoded protein is CASSQDMAGWNEQFF.

The CDR3 region has the DNA TGTGCCAGCAGTTTAGGGACTAACGAGCAGTTCTTC. This gives the protein CASSLGTNEQFF. The chain uses TRBV12-3 or TRBV12-4 and TRBJ2-1, with a possible D match to TRBD2 (6 bases). V was shortened by 1 base and J by 10 bases, with 8 bases between the two germline ends. CDR3 length: 12 amino acids.

The table lists this clonotype with many counts. The chain employs TRBV6-1 and TRBJ2-7; 7 nucleotides match TRBD1. The junction had 2 bases not matched to a gene; V was cut back by 5 bases and J by 4 bases. Germline CDR1 is MNHNS and CDR2 is SASEGT. The CDR3 spans 12 residues. The CDR3 here is CASSTGEYEQYF. CDR3 bases: TGTGCCAGCAGTACAGGGGAATACGAGCAGTACTTC.

V usage is TRBV3-1 and J usage is TRBJ2-1, with D perhaps matching TRBD2 (6 bases). Germline V gives CDR1 LGHDT, CDR2 YNNKEL (reference sequence). The CDR3 totals 14 residues. V lost 8 bases to trimming and J lost 7 bases, with 18 bases between them. Here the CDR3 reads CASARDGGWNEQFF. The CDR3 nucleotides read TGTGCCAGCGCGCGGGATGGGGGTTGGAATGAGCAGTTCTTC.

The table lists this clonotype with many counts. The chain joins TRBV5-1 to TRBJ1-2, with D perhaps TRBD1 (5 bases). The CDR3 sequence is 15 residues long. Germline CDR1 reads SGHRS; CDR2 reads YFSETQ. With 1 base removed from V and 4 bases from J, the gap between germline ends came to 14 bases. The CDR3 DNA is TGCGCCAGCAGCTTGATCCCCGGGACTCGCTATGGCTACACCTTC. It encodes CASSLIPGTRYGYTF.

Ten or more counts support this clonotype. This chain joins TRBV25-1 and TRBJ1-1; D not certain. Per germline, CDR1 MGHDK and CDR2 SYGVNS. The germline V and J ends were trimmed by 4 bases and 4 bases, with 10 bases remaining between them. The length of the CDR3 is 13 residues. CDR3 DNA: TGTGCCAGCAGTGGGGGTTCGGCCACTGAAGCTTTCTTT. It translates to CASSGGSATEAFF.

This clonotype was recorded many times. CDR3 sequence reads: CASISPGRMNTEAFF. The CDR3 DNA reads as TGTGCCAGCATCTCGCCGGGACGGATGAACACTGAAGCTTTCTTT. The chain links TRBV2 to TRBJ1-1; TRBD1 might be the D (5 bases). Per the germline V gene, CDR1 is SNHLY and CDR2 is FYNNEI. V lost 7 bases to trimming and J lost 0 bases, with 15 bases between them. CDR3 length: 15 residues.

The V gene is TRBV20-1, the J gene TRBJ2-7; no clear D gene. Trimming stripped 4 bases from V and 0 bases from J, with 13 bases between. This CDR3 comprises 14 residues. Germline V gives CDR1 DFQATT, CDR2 SNEGSKA (reference sequence). The CDR3 here is CSAMHGLVSYEQYF. Here the CDR3 DNA reads TGCAGTGCTATGCATGGTCTCGTCTCCTACGAGCAGTACTTC.

The chain employs TRBV29-1 and TRBJ2-3; TRBD2 agrees at 7 bases. Germline V gene lookup returns CDR1 SQVTM and CDR2 ANQGSEA. J lost 5 bases, V lost 6 bases, and 14 bases had no gene match. This CDR3 contains 15 residues. As DNA, the CDR3 is TGCAGCGTCTCGGGAGCGGTTTGGGGGGGAGATACGCAGTATTTT. Translated, it gives CSVSGAVWGGDTQYF.

This clonotype occurred many times. This chain uses TRBV28 with TRBJ1-4, with 7 bases aligning to TRBD1. With 5 bases clipped from V and 5 bases from J, the junction kept 8 bases outside the gene matches. The CDR3 loop spans 15 amino acids. The germline V gene encodes CDR1 MDHEN and CDR2 SYDVKM. The CDR3, as DNA: TGTGCCAGCAGTCTTGTGGAACAGGGGAATGAAAAACTGTTTTTT. Amino acid sequence: CASSLVEQGNEKLFF.

A few counts support this clonotype. The chain is built from TRBV15 and TRBJ1-1; D uncertain. Trimming removed 3 bases from V and 5 bases from J, with 7 bases in between. The CDR3 consists of 12 residues. The germline CDR1 and CDR2 sequences are LNHNV and YYDKDF (reference sequence). CDR3 amino acids: CATSSAGTEAFF. In nucleotides, the CDR3 is TGTGCCACCAGCAGCGCAGGAACTGAAGCTTTCTTT.

This clonotype has a handful of counts. The chain combines TRBV28 with TRBJ1-1, with TRBD1 matching over 10 bases. The CDR3 extends over 15 amino acids. Germline CDR1 is MDHEN and CDR2 is SYDVKM. V lost 6 bases to trimming and J lost 6 bases; unmatched junction nucleotides: 10. The CDR3 loop is CASRTGTGVPPEAFF. DNA for the CDR3: TGTGCCAGCAGAACCGGGACAGGGGTTCCCCCTGAAGCTTTCTTT. The full variable domain, with the rest looked up from reference TRBV28 and TRBJ1-1, is DVKVTQSSRYLVKRTGEKVFLECVQDMDHENMFWYRQDPGLGLRLIYFSYDVKMKEKGDIPEGYSVSREKKERFSLILESASTNQTSMYLCASRTGTGVPPEAFFGQGTRLTVV.

In its sample, this clonotype was seen many times. The chain's CDR3 is CASSFRGRSTGELFF. CDR3 DNA: TGTGCCAGCAGCTTTAGGGGGCGTAGCACCGGGGAGCTGTTTTTT. The chain uses TRBV7-2 and TRBJ2-2; 7 bases align to TRBD1. The germline CDR1 and CDR2 sequences are SGHTA and FQGNSA. V was pared by 3 bases and J by 4 bases, with 5 bases of the junction left unmatched. This CDR3 region has 15 residues.

There are a few counts of this clonotype. The V and J genes are TRBV19 and TRBJ2-7; D is perhaps TRBD2 (6 bases). The V and J ends lost 7 bases and 1 base respectively, with 17 bases between them. CDR1 LNHDA and CDR2 SQIVND come from the germline V gene (reference sequence). This CDR3 has 15 residues. The CDR3: CASTGGTATSYEQYF. The DNA of the CDR3 is TGTGCCAGTACCGGCGGGACGGCCACGTCCTACGAGCAGTACTTC.

The V gene is TRBV4-1, the J gene TRBJ2-7, with 11 nucleotides matching TRBD2. The CDR3 loop spans 18 amino acids. CDR1 MGHRA and CDR2 YSYEKL come from the germline V gene. Unmatched junction bases numbered 14, after V lost 3 bases and J lost 4 bases. CDR3 in amino acids: CASSQAPGPGLAAYEQYF. CDR3 in DNA: TGCGCCAGCAGCCAGGCTCCAGGCCCGGGACTAGCGGCTTACGAGCAGTACTTC.